One sample yielded the 8 T cell receptor beta chains listed below, sequenced in a study of shared clonotypes between healthy human individuals. Clones were sequenced by immunoSEQ multiplex PCR, and TCRdb holds only the in-frame ones, with some missing. The top ten hold about 0.41% of the sample, which has approximately 2,300,000 clones, roughly 92% seen once. The sequenced sample was naive CD4+ T cells from PBMCs. Subset meaning: CD45RA+ positively selected. The receptors were sampled from a man between 18 and 29 years old in good health. Some clones in this sample may be carry-over from other donors' samples.

This chain links TRBV19 with TRBJ2-5; D not resolved. V gave up 3 bases and J gave up 2 bases, with 10 bases separating them. The CDR3 contains 14 residues. Germline assignment: CDR1 LNHDA and CDR2 SQIVND (reference sequence). In DNA, the CDR3 is TGTGCCAGTAGTATGATGTACTCACAAGAGACCCAGTACTTC. It encodes CASSMMYSQETQYF.

V is TRBV11-3 and J is TRBJ2-2; 14 bases are shared with TRBD2. Germline-derived CDR1 and CDR2 are SGHNT and YENEEA. With 4 bases clipped from V and 5 bases from J, the junction kept 6 bases outside the gene matches. The CDR3 runs 17 residues. The CDR3 here is CASSSGTSGSGTGELFF. The CDR3 nucleotides are TGTGCCAGCAGCTCGGGGACTAGCGGGAGTGGAACCGGGGAGCTGTTTTTT.

This clone is a singleton in its sample. V is TRBV6-5 and J is TRBJ1-1; D is unresolved. The germline CDR1 and CDR2 sequences are MNHEY and SVGAGI. Trimming shortened V by 4 bases and J by 6 bases, and 9 bases separated the two germline ends. The CDR3 has 12 residues. The CDR3 DNA reads TGTGCCAGCAGTTCCTTCACGGCTGAAGCTTTCTTT. Protein: CASSSFTAEAFF.

V gene TRBV7-9 combines with J gene TRBJ2-6; D gene uncertain. The germline CDR1 and CDR2 sequences are SEHNR and FQNEAQ (reference sequence). V was cut by 5 bases and J by 0 bases, with 8 bases left in between. This CDR3 contains 15 residues. CDR3 sequence reads: CASSQSPSGANVLTF. CDR3 in DNA: TGTGCCAGCAGCCAATCCCCCTCTGGGGCCAACGTCCTGACTTTC.

The chain links TRBV28 to TRBJ2-5; tentatively, D is TRBD1 or TRBD2 (5 bases each). The CDR3 has 14 residues. Looked up from germline, CDR1 is MDHEN and CDR2 is SYDVKM. V shed 3 bases and J shed 6 bases, with 14 bases lying between them. The CDR3 DNA reads as TGTGCCAGCAGTTTCCCTGGGGGTCAAAAGACCCAGTACTTC. Translation: CASSFPGGQKTQYF.

This chain uses TRBV7-2 with TRBJ1-1; TRBD1 might be the D (5 bases). Germline V CDR1 and CDR2: SGHTA, FQGNSA. This CDR3 spans 12 amino acids. The germline V and J ends were trimmed by 4 bases and 8 bases, with 11 bases remaining between them. The CDR3 DNA sequence: TGTGCCAGCAGCTGGCCGGGACCCGAAGCTTTCTTT. Its translation: CASSWPGPEAFF. The whole variable domain, filled in from reference TRBV7-2 and TRBJ1-1, reads GAGVSQSPSNKVTEKGKDVELRCDPISGHTALYWYRQSLGQGLEFLIYFQGNSAPDKSGLPSDRFSAERTGGSVSTLTIQRTQQEDSAVYLCASSWPGPEAFFGQGTRLTVV.

The chain carries TRBV10-3 and TRBJ2-1, with 9 nucleotides matching TRBD2. With 7 bases clipped from V and 6 bases from J, the junction kept 7 bases outside the gene matches. CDR3 length: 14 amino acids. CDR1 and CDR2 from the germline V gene are ENHRY and SYGVKD. The chain's CDR3 is CAIMGQREANEQFF. Here the CDR3 DNA reads TGTGCCATCATGGGTCAGCGGGAGGCCAATGAGCAGTTCTTC.

This chain uses TRBV28 with TRBJ1-2; D uncertain. The CDR3 is made up of 11 amino acids. Germline V gives CDR1 MDHEN, CDR2 SYDVKM. V was cut by 10 bases and J by 10 bases, with 16 bases left in between. CDR3 bases: TGTGCCACCCGGGCAGAAGTTAACTACACCTTC. Protein product: CATRAEVNYTF.